Shown below are 21 T cell receptor beta chains from a single sample sequenced in a study of cytomegalovirus exposure and HLA in healthy donors. This PCR relied on a set of 60 Vbeta primers and 13 Jbeta primers. Sequenced by immunoSEQ multiplex PCR; TCRdb stores in-frame clones only, minus some. The sample has around 160,000 clones, about 80% seen once. The material sequenced was PBMCs. The origin of the receptors is a woman aged 40 to 49 in good health and CMV-seronegative.

This chain links TRBV2 with TRBJ1-4, with TRBD1 matching over 8 bases. There are 13 residues in the CDR3. Germline CDR1 and CDR2: SNHLY and FYNNEI. Germline trimming cut 7 bases from V and 7 bases from J; bases unmatched to any gene: 5. CDR3 amino acids: CASTLQGGEKLFF. As DNA, the CDR3 is TGTGCCAGCACCCTACAGGGGGGTGAAAAACTGTTTTTT. Filled out from reference TRBV2 and TRBJ1-4, the complete variable domain reads EPEVTQTPSHQVTQMGQEVILRCVPISNHLYFYWYRQILGQKVEFLVSFYNNEISEKSEIFDDQFSVERPDGSNFTLKIRSTKLEDSAMYFCASTLQGGEKLFFGSGTQLSVL.

This chain's CDR3 is CAWSRTDYNSPLHF. The CDR3 nucleotides read TGTGCCTGGAGTAGGACTGACTATAATTCACCCCTCCACTTT. The chain is built from TRBV30 and TRBJ1-6, with D unresolved. CDR3 length equals 14 residues. CDR1 is GTSNPN, CDR2 SVGIG, per germline (reference sequence). V lost 2 bases and J lost 3, with 8 bases in between.

This clone was recorded once. This chain links TRBV6-1 with TRBJ2-4; TRBD2 agrees at 13 bases. J was trimmed by 7 bases and V by 2 bases; bases with no gene match: 8. Germline CDR1 is MNHNS and CDR2 is SASEGT. The CDR3 length is 17 residues. CDR3 in DNA: TGTGCCAGCAGTGAAACAGTGCCGGGACTAGCGGGGAACATTCAGTACTTC. This codes for CASSETVPGLAGNIQYF.

CDR3: CASSLEALDTQYF. CDR3 DNA sequence: TGTGCCAGCAGTTTAGAGGCCCTGGATACGCAGTATTTT. The rearrangement joins TRBV28 to TRBJ2-3; D unclear. Germline CDR1 is MDHEN and CDR2 is SYDVKM. The CDR3 covers 13 residues. Trimming took off 2 bases at V and 6 bases at J, with 9 bases between the two ends.

This rearrangement joins TRBV10-1 to TRBJ1-3; TRBD1 agrees at 10 bases. The germline gives CDR1 WNHNN, CDR2 SYGVQD (reference sequence). V lost 10 bases to trimming and J lost 3 bases; unmatched junction nucleotides: 9. This CDR3 is built from 15 residues. The CDR3 region is CAIQTGGLDGNTIYF. CDR3 nucleotide sequence: TGCGCCATCCAGACAGGGGGCCTAGATGGAAACACCATATATTTT.

This CDR3 reads CASSPSGGSYEQYF. Here the CDR3 DNA reads TGCGCCAGCAGCCCCTCTGGCGGGTCCTACGAGCAGTACTTC. The chain is built from TRBV4-1 and TRBJ2-7, with TRBD2 as a possible D gene (5 bases). Trimming took off 4 bases at V and 1 base at J, with 11 bases between the two ends. In germline, CDR1 is MGHRA, CDR2 YSYEKL. The CDR3 runs 14 residues.

The V and J genes are TRBV10-3 and TRBJ1-5; possibly TRBD1 for D (5 bases). The CDR3 totals 14 residues. V was cut by 3 bases and J by 4 bases, with 10 bases left in between. CDR1 ENHRY and CDR2 SYGVKD come from the germline V gene. The CDR3 bases are TGTGCCATCAGTGAAGGGGCAGGGAATCAGCCCCAGCATTTT. Its protein is CAISEGAGNQPQHF.

This rearrangement joins TRBV10-3 to TRBJ1-5; TRBD1 is a possible D gene (5 bases). CDR1 ENHRY and CDR2 SYGVKD come from the germline V gene. The CDR3 is made up of 15 amino acids. V was cut by 6 bases and J by 2 bases, with 14 bases left in between. The CDR3 DNA reads as TGTGCCATCAGCACAGGAATTGATGGCAATCAGCCCCAGCATTTT. Protein sequence: CAISTGIDGNQPQHF.

This clone appeared a few times. The V and J genes are TRBV5-6 and TRBJ1-3; D is unresolved. The V and J ends lost 0 bases and 2 bases respectively, with 9 bases between them. In germline, CDR1 is SGHDT, CDR2 YYEEEE. CDR3 length: 15 amino acids. As DNA, the CDR3 is TGTGCCAGCAGCTTGGGGTCAGCGGCTGGAAACACCATATATTTT. This gives the protein CASSLGSAAGNTIYF.

The chain couples TRBV14 to TRBJ1-1; D is possibly TRBD1 (6 bases). The germline V and J ends were trimmed by 0 bases and 5 bases, with 13 bases remaining between them. CDR1 and CDR2 (germline): SGHDN, FVKESK. The CDR3 length is 15 residues. The CDR3 protein is CASSQDPGGWTEAFF. The CDR3 bases are TGTGCCAGCAGCCAAGATCCGGGGGGCTGGACTGAAGCTTTCTTT.

The chain uses TRBV5-8 and TRBJ1-1; D unclear. This CDR3 has 16 residues. Per the germline V gene, CDR1 is SGHTS and CDR2 is YDEGEE. Trimming cost V 0 bases and J 4 bases, with 16 bases left between them. The CDR3 nucleotides read TGTGCCAGCAGCTTGGTGAGTCCAGGCCCCGGCACTGAAGCTTTCTTT. Translation gives CASSLVSPGPGTEAFF.

J is TRBJ1-1 and V is TRBV2; D might be TRBD1 (5 bases). This CDR3 is 14 amino acids long. V lost 8 bases and J 4 bases, leaving 17 bases between the germline ends. The germline CDR1 and CDR2 sequences are SNHLY and FYNNEI. The CDR3 here is CASLQEEGSTEAFF. The CDR3 DNA reads as TGTGCCAGCTTACAGGAGGAGGGGAGCACTGAAGCTTTCTTT.

The chain employs TRBV2 and TRBJ2-6, with TRBD1 as a possible D gene (5 bases). The CDR3 is 19 amino acids. Germline values: CDR1 SNHLY, CDR2 FYNNEI. Between the trimmed V and J ends, which lost 6 bases and 0 bases, there was a span of 21 bases. DNA for the CDR3: TGTGCCAGCAGCCCCACCCGACAGACCCGTTACTCTGGGGCCAACGTCCTGACTTTC. It specifies CASSPTRQTRYSGANVLTF.

The chain couples TRBV11-3 to TRBJ1-1; no clear D gene. Germline V gene data show CDR1 as SGHNT and CDR2 as YENEEA. V lost 3 bases to trimming and J lost 10 bases, with 9 bases between them. This CDR3 is 11 amino acids long. In DNA form, the CDR3 reads TGTGCCAGCAGCTTGACAACTCGAGCTTTCTTT. Protein: CASSLTTRAFF.

This clone was seen a few times. The rearrangement joins TRBV4-2 to TRBJ2-5, with 8 bases fitting TRBD2. The CDR3 spans 16 residues. From germline, CDR1 is LGHNA and CDR2 YNFKEQ. Losses at the gene ends were 0 bases for V and 3 bases for J; bases not matched to a gene: 6. The CDR3 is CASSQDPSAGEETQYF. The CDR3 DNA follows: TGTGCCAGCAGCCAAGATCCTTCAGCGGGAGAAGAGACCCAGTACTTC.

This clone was observed a few times. This chain connects TRBV6-6 to TRBJ2-7, with TRBD2 matching 8 bases. V shed 8 bases and J 4 bases; nucleotides not matched to a gene: 4. Germline assignment: CDR1 MNHNY and CDR2 SVGAGI (reference sequence). CDR3 length: 12 amino acids. CDR3: CASGGGIYEQYF. The CDR3 DNA is TGTGCCAGCGGCGGGGGGATTTACGAGCAGTACTTC.

The chain joins TRBV6-5 to TRBJ1-2, with 9 nucleotides matching TRBD1. This CDR3 is 15 amino acids long. The germline gives CDR1 MNHEY, CDR2 SVGAGI. With V trimmed by 3 bases and J by 4 bases, 6 bases remained unmatched. CDR3 sequence: CASSYEGTGLYGYTF. DNA for the CDR3: TGTGCCAGCAGTTATGAGGGGACAGGGCTCTATGGCTACACCTTC.

This chain links TRBV5-6 with TRBJ1-1; D ambiguous. Germline-derived CDR1 and CDR2 are SGHDT and YYEEEE. Trimming shortened V by 4 bases and J by 1 base, and 11 bases separated the two germline ends. The CDR3 consists of 14 residues. The DNA of the CDR3 is TGTGCCAGCAGCCCCCTCGGGAAGAACACTGAAGCTTTCTTT. This gives the protein CASSPLGKNTEAFF.

There are a few counts of this clone. The V gene is TRBV5-1, the J gene TRBJ2-7; TRBD1 aligns across 11 bases. J lost 3 bases, V lost 7 bases, and 9 bases had no gene match. The CDR3 sequence is 15 residues long. Germline CDR1 and CDR2: SGHRS and YFSETQ. CDR3 bases: TGCGCCAGCGGGGTTGGAGGGACAGGGGGCTACGAGCAGTACTTC. It yields the protein CASGVGGTGGYEQYF.

The chain employs TRBV7-2 and TRBJ2-5, with unresolved D. This CDR3 has 12 amino acids. Germline V gene lookup returns CDR1 SGHTA and CDR2 FQGNSA. The V and J ends lost 3 bases and 4 bases respectively, with 6 bases between them. The CDR3 is CASSFLSETQYF. CDR3 sequence (DNA): TGTGCCAGCAGCTTCCTATCAGAGACCCAGTACTTC.

The rearrangement uses TRBV6-6 and TRBJ2-1, with D possibly being TRBD2 (7 bases). The germline CDR1 and CDR2 sequences are MNHNY and SVGAGI (reference sequence). The V and J ends lost 2 bases and 5 bases respectively, with 13 bases between them. The length of the CDR3 is 15 residues. Here the CDR3 DNA reads TGTGCCAGCAGTTACGGGGGAGGGGGACACAATGAGCAGTTCTTC. Translating it yields CASSYGGGGHNEQFF.